A selection of T cell receptor beta chains follows, all from one sample in a study of blood T cell repertoires in COVID-19. Assay used: immunoSEQ multiplex PCR; TCRdb lists only in-frame clones, some missing. The sample yields hundreds of thousands of clones, 88% seen once. The material sequenced was peripheral blood. Every receptor here comes from a woman in her fifties or sixties with COVID-19, enrolled during active disease. Each CDR3 is given with its conserved first and last residue. A D gene is named only where the DNA matches it firmly. Only some rows state a clone size, as once, few, many or a class for expanded clones.

J gene: TRBJ1-1
clone size: -
V gene: TRBV29-1
D gene: -
CDR3 protein: CSVFPFSSVDTEAFF
CDR3 DNA: TGCAGCGTTTTCCCTTTTAGTTCCGTGGACACTGAAGCTTTCTTT

J gene: TRBJ2-3
clone size: -
V gene: TRBV9
D gene: -
CDR3 protein: CASSPGQGITDTQYF
CDR3 DNA: TGTGCCAGCAGTCCGGGCCAGGGGATCACAGATACGCAGTATTTT

J gene: TRBJ1-1
clone size: -
V gene: TRBV5-6
D gene: -
CDR3 protein: CASSWRVLTMNTEAFF
CDR3 DNA: TGTGCCAGCAGCTGGAGGGTTCTTACCATGAACACTGAAGCTTTCTTT

J gene: TRBJ1-5
clone size: -
V gene: TRBV5-1
D gene: -
CDR3 protein: CASSSGQPDQPQHF
CDR3 DNA: TGCGCCAGCAGCTCCGGACAGCCCGATCAGCCCCAGCATTTT

J gene: TRBJ2-5
clone size: -
V gene: TRBV15
D gene: -
CDR3 protein: CATSRASEAETQYF
CDR3 DNA: TGTGCCACCAGCAGAGCATCAGAGGCGGAGACCCAGTACTTC

J gene: TRBJ1-2
clone size: -
V gene: TRBV3-1/TRBV3-2
D gene: -
CDR3 protein: CASSQAPGAGPIYGYTF
CDR3 DNA: TGTGCCAGCAGCCAAGCCCCGGGAGCAGGGCCGATCTATGGCTACACCTTC

J gene: TRBJ1-1
clone size: -
V gene: TRBV23-1
D gene: TRBD1
CDR3 protein: CASSQSPRSGTGGSAFF
CDR3 DNA: TGCGCCAGCAGTCAATCGCCCCGGTCCGGGACAGGGGGCTCAGCTTTCTTT

J gene: TRBJ2-5
clone size: -
V gene: TRBV2
D gene: -
CDR3 protein: CASKRQGLETQYF
CDR3 DNA: TGTGCCAGCAAACGGCAGGGTTTGGAGACCCAGTACTTC

J gene: TRBJ2-1
clone size: few
V gene: TRBV5-6
D gene: -
CDR3 protein: CASSLYTVRSYNEQFF
CDR3 DNA: TGTGCCAGCAGCTTGTATACAGTCCGCTCCTACAATGAGCAGTTCTTC

J gene: TRBJ1-2
clone size: -
V gene: TRBV11-2
D gene: TRBD1
CDR3 protein: CASSSQGAHGYTF
CDR3 DNA: TGTGCCAGCAGCTCGCAGGGGGCCCATGGCTACACCTTC

J gene: TRBJ1-1
clone size: -
V gene: TRBV15
D gene: -
CDR3 protein: CATSVQGNTEAFF
CDR3 DNA: TGTGCCACCAGCGTCCAGGGGAACACTGAAGCTTTCTTT

J gene: TRBJ2-7
clone size: -
V gene: TRBV5-1
D gene: -
CDR3 protein: CASSLKGDYEQYF
CDR3 DNA: TGCGCCAGCAGCTTGAAAGGAGACTACGAGCAGTACTTC

J gene: TRBJ1-1
clone size: -
V gene: TRBV6-5
D gene: -
CDR3 protein: CASKPPGGTLEAFF
CDR3 DNA: TGTGCCAGCAAACCTCCGGGGGGGACCCTTGAAGCTTTCTTT

J gene: TRBJ2-1
clone size: -
V gene: TRBV11-2
D gene: -
CDR3 protein: CASSGFAVSSNNEQFF
CDR3 DNA: TGTGCCAGCAGCGGTTTTGCGGTCTCAAGTAACAATGAGCAGTTCTTC

J gene: TRBJ2-7
clone size: -
V gene: TRBV6-5
D gene: -
CDR3 protein: CASSYDYHEQYF
CDR3 DNA: TGTGCCAGCAGTTACGACTATCACGAGCAGTACTTC

J gene: TRBJ1-1
clone size: -
V gene: TRBV20-1
D gene: TRBD1
CDR3 protein: CSARQGRVAFF
CDR3 DNA: TGCAGTGCGAGACAGGGGAGGGTAGCTTTCTTT

J gene: TRBJ1-1
clone size: once
V gene: TRBV7-7
D gene: -
CDR3 protein: CASSTSPEGEAFF
CDR3 DNA: TGTGCCAGCAGCACTAGCCCGGAGGGGGAAGCTTTCTTT

J gene: TRBJ2-3
clone size: -
V gene: TRBV6-5
D gene: TRBD2
CDR3 protein: CASKLAGGTDTQYF
CDR3 DNA: TGTGCCAGCAAACTAGCGGGGGGAACAGATACGCAGTATTTT

J gene: TRBJ1-2
clone size: -
V gene: TRBV6-7
D gene: -
CDR3 protein: CASSYVRNGYTF
CDR3 DNA: TGTGCCAGCAGTTACGTGAGAAATGGCTACACCTTC

J gene: TRBJ1-1
clone size: -
V gene: TRBV19
D gene: -
CDR3 protein: CASRIGQMNTEAFF
CDR3 DNA: TGTGCCAGTAGGATAGGACAGATGAACACTGAAGCTTTCTTT

J gene: TRBJ2-1
clone size: -
V gene: TRBV4-1
D gene: TRBD2
CDR3 protein: CASSQDGGGGNEQFF
CDR3 DNA: TGCGCCAGCAGCCAAGATGGCGGGGGAGGTAATGAGCAGTTCTTC

J gene: TRBJ2-1
clone size: -
V gene: TRBV11-2
D gene: TRBD1
CDR3 protein: CASSLGPGQGRNEQFF
CDR3 DNA: TGTGCCAGCAGCTTAGGCCCGGGACAGGGGCGGAATGAGCAGTTCTTC

J gene: TRBJ2-1
clone size: -
V gene: TRBV18
D gene: TRBD1
CDR3 protein: CASSPLSGQGSNEQFF
CDR3 DNA: TGTGCCAGCTCACCATTGTCGGGACAGGGCTCCAATGAGCAGTTCTTC

J gene: TRBJ1-1
clone size: -
V gene: TRBV30
D gene: -
CDR3 protein: CAWSVRVGGEAFF
CDR3 DNA: TGTGCCTGGAGTGTACGGGTCGGGGGTGAAGCTTTCTTT

J gene: TRBJ1-6
clone size: -
V gene: TRBV28
D gene: TRBD1
CDR3 protein: CASQTGAPYNSPLHF
CDR3 DNA: TGTGCCAGCCAGACAGGGGCCCCCTATAATTCACCCCTCCACTTT

J gene: TRBJ1-6
clone size: -
V gene: TRBV30
D gene: -
CDR3 protein: CAWNPNGDSPLHF
CDR3 DNA: TGTGCCTGGAATCCAAACGGGGATTCACCCCTCCACTTT

J gene: TRBJ2-7
clone size: -
V gene: TRBV27
D gene: -
CDR3 protein: CASTETGSPYEQYF
CDR3 DNA: TGTGCCAGCACCGAAACAGGGTCCCCTTACGAGCAGTACTTC

J gene: TRBJ2-3
clone size: -
V gene: TRBV5-1
D gene: TRBD2
CDR3 protein: CASSPGLAGGKTDTQYF
CDR3 DNA: TGCGCCAGCAGCCCGGGACTAGCGGGGGGTAAAACAGATACGCAGTATTTT

J gene: TRBJ1-5
clone size: -
V gene: TRBV3-1/TRBV3-2
D gene: -
CDR3 protein: CASSLYNQPQHF
CDR3 DNA: TGTGCCAGCAGCCTATACAATCAGCCCCAGCATTTT

J gene: TRBJ2-7
clone size: -
V gene: TRBV30
D gene: -
CDR3 protein: CAWSAGGEQYF
CDR3 DNA: TGTGCCTGGTCAGCCGGGGGCGAGCAGTACTTC

J gene: TRBJ2-1
clone size: once
V gene: TRBV9
D gene: -
CDR3 protein: CASSPRGGHWDNEQFF
CDR3 DNA: TGTGCCAGCAGCCCGAGGGGGGGACATTGGGACAATGAGCAGTTCTTC

J gene: TRBJ1-1
clone size: -
V gene: TRBV18
D gene: -
CDR3 protein: CASSPRDTNTEAFF
CDR3 DNA: TGTGCCAGCTCACCCCGGGACACGAACACTGAAGCTTTCTTT

J gene: TRBJ1-5
clone size: -
V gene: TRBV28
D gene: -
CDR3 protein: CASSGQNLSNQPQHF
CDR3 DNA: TGTGCCAGCAGTGGACAGAATCTTAGCAATCAGCCCCAGCATTTT

J gene: TRBJ2-3
clone size: -
V gene: TRBV30
D gene: -
CDR3 protein: CAWSFFDPGETDTQYF
CDR3 DNA: TGTGCCTGGAGTTTTTTTGACCCGGGGGAGACAGATACGCAGTATTTT

J gene: TRBJ1-1
clone size: -
V gene: TRBV4-1
D gene: -
CDR3 protein: CASSHLNLDKNTEAFF
CDR3 DNA: TGCGCCAGCAGCCATTTAAACCTGGACAAGAACACTGAAGCTTTCTTT

J gene: TRBJ2-2
clone size: -
V gene: TRBV27
D gene: -
CDR3 protein: CASSLSATGELFF
CDR3 DNA: TGTGCCAGCAGTTTATCTGCGACCGGGGAGCTGTTTTTT

J gene: TRBJ2-5
clone size: -
V gene: TRBV21-1
D gene: -
CDR3 protein: CASSKGGPRGLAEETQYF
CDR3 DNA: TGTGCCAGCAGCAAAGGGGGCCCACGGGGACTAGCGGAAGAGACCCAGTACTTC

J gene: TRBJ1-2
clone size: -
V gene: TRBV30
D gene: -
CDR3 protein: CAWSVRGGNYGYTF
CDR3 DNA: TGTGCCTGGAGTGTAAGGGGGGGTAACTATGGCTACACCTTC

J gene: TRBJ2-7
clone size: -
V gene: TRBV7-2
D gene: TRBD2
CDR3 protein: CASSLAASGGLSYEQYF
CDR3 DNA: TGTGCCAGCAGCTTAGCGGCTAGCGGGGGCCTCTCCTACGAGCAGTACTTC

J gene: TRBJ2-3
clone size: -
V gene: TRBV18
D gene: -
CDR3 protein: CASSPRHGANTDTQYF
CDR3 DNA: TGTGCCAGCTCACCTCGCCATGGGGCCAACACAGATACGCAGTATTTT

J gene: TRBJ2-2
clone size: -
V gene: TRBV30
D gene: -
CDR3 protein: CALTPGSGELFF
CDR3 DNA: TGTGCCTTAACACCAGGGTCCGGGGAGCTGTTTTTT

J gene: TRBJ2-5
clone size: -
V gene: TRBV5-5
D gene: -
CDR3 protein: CASSLWTEETQYF
CDR3 DNA: TGTGCCAGCAGCTTGTGGACAGAAGAGACCCAGTACTTC

J gene: TRBJ2-3
clone size: -
V gene: TRBV7-2
D gene: -
CDR3 protein: CASSLAPTSTDTQYF
CDR3 DNA: TGTGCCAGCAGCTTAGCGCCGACTAGCACAGATACGCAGTATTTT

J gene: TRBJ2-4
clone size: -
V gene: TRBV5-4
D gene: -
CDR3 protein: CASSFDRAGFRYF
CDR3 DNA: TGTGCCAGCAGTTTCGACAGGGCGGGGTTCCGGTACTTC

J gene: TRBJ2-1
clone size: -
V gene: TRBV7-2
D gene: TRBD1
CDR3 protein: CASSPPGQFYNEQFF
CDR3 DNA: TGTGCCAGCAGCCCCCCGGGACAGTTCTACAATGAGCAGTTCTTC

J gene: TRBJ1-1
clone size: -
V gene: TRBV9
D gene: -
CDR3 protein: CASSDGATRRNTEAFF
CDR3 DNA: TGTGCCAGCAGCGATGGGGCGACAAGGAGGAACACTGAAGCTTTCTTT

J gene: TRBJ2-5
clone size: -
V gene: TRBV14
D gene: -
CDR3 protein: CASSQLQEETQYF
CDR3 DNA: TGTGCCAGCAGCCAATTACAGGAGGAGACCCAGTACTTC

J gene: TRBJ1-2
clone size: -
V gene: TRBV12-5
D gene: -
CDR3 protein: CASGYSPHGYTF
CDR3 DNA: TGTGCTAGTGGTTACTCCCCCCATGGCTACACCTTC